The 27 T cell receptor beta chains reported below all come from one sample, sequenced in a study of blood T cell repertoires in COVID-19. Profiled with immunoSEQ multiplex PCR; TCRdb holds only in-frame clones, not every one. The top ten hold around 0.92% of the sample, which has approximately 460,000 clones, approximately 89% seen once. Input material: peripheral blood. All receptors derive from a man between 18 and 29 years old with COVID-19, enrolled during active disease.

The chain couples TRBV21-1 to TRBJ1-1; TRBD1 reflects the table's D call only, with no check against the DNA. TRBV21-1 is described as a pseudogene. The CDR3 is 15 amino acids. The CDR3 DNA sequence: TGTGCCAGCAGCCTCGTCTCCGCAGGGGCGACTGAAGCTTTCTTT. As protein: CASSLVSAGATEAFF.

This sequence joins TRBV6-5 and TRBJ2-7; 7 positions match TRBD2. The V gene's germline CDR1 is MNHEY and CDR2 SVGAGI. Trimming took 6 bases from V and 3 from J; bases not matched to a gene: 8. This CDR3 is built from 14 residues. As DNA, the CDR3 is TGTGCCAGCAGACCCTCGACTAGCAGCTACGAGCAGTACTTC. Its translation is CASRPSTSSYEQYF.

J is TRBJ2-7 and V is TRBV4-2, with 7 positions matching TRBD1. Germline V gives CDR1 LGHNA, CDR2 YNFKEQ. There are 14 residues in the CDR3. J was trimmed by 6 bases and V by 1 base; bases with no gene match: 6. The CDR3 region has the DNA TGTGCCAGCAGCCAAGCCCAGGCAGGGGGCGAGCAGTACTTC. Residues: CASSQAQAGGEQYF.

The J gene is TRBJ2-7, the V gene TRBV5-5; 14 bases map to TRBD2. Unmatched junction bases numbered 14, after V lost 3 bases and J lost 3 bases. This CDR3 contains 19 residues. CDR1 SGHKS and CDR2 YYEKEE come from the germline V gene (reference sequence). The CDR3 sequence is CASSSPTSGRAKFLYEQYF. CDR3 DNA sequence: TGTGCCAGCAGCTCCCCGACTAGCGGGAGGGCCAAATTCCTCTACGAGCAGTACTTC.

V usage is TRBV19 and J usage is TRBJ1-5; 9 bases fit TRBD1. Trimming took 6 bases from V and 3 from J; bases not matched to a gene: 18. CDR1 and CDR2 from the germline V gene are LNHDA and SQIVND (reference sequence). CDR3 length: 19 residues. The CDR3 is CASSKIKGSGTGPNQPQHF. CDR3 coding DNA: TGTGCCAGTAGCAAGATAAAGGGATCCGGGACAGGGCCCAATCAGCCCCAGCATTTT.

The rearrangement joins TRBV5-1 to TRBJ2-7, with TRBD2 matching 9 bases. CDR3 length equals 15 residues. The junction had 4 bases not matched to a gene; V was cut back by 0 bases and J by 3 bases. The germline V gene encodes CDR1 SGHRS and CDR2 YFSETQ. CDR3 sequence (DNA): TGCGCCAGCAGCTTGGTAGCGGGGGCTGACTACGAGCAGTACTTC. The encoded protein is CASSLVAGADYEQYF.

This clone appeared a single time. The V call is TRBV12-3 or TRBV12-4, the J call TRBJ2-1; TRBD2 is a possible D gene (5 bases). V gave up 4 bases and J gave up 5 bases, with 9 bases separating them. The CDR3 runs 13 residues. The CDR3 DNA sequence: TGTGCCAGCAGTTGGGGAGTACACAATGAGCAGTTCTTC. Translating it yields CASSWGVHNEQFF.

V is TRBV30 and J is TRBJ2-1; D is perhaps TRBD1 (5 bases). The V gene's germline CDR1 is GTSNPN and CDR2 SVGIG (reference sequence). V was cut by 4 bases and J by 9 bases, with 19 bases left in between. The CDR3 runs to 14 residues. The CDR3, as DNA: TGTGCCTGGAATGGGCCAGGGCCGAGGAGTGAGCAGTTCTTC. Translated, it gives CAWNGPGPRSEQFF.

The V and J genes are TRBV30 and TRBJ2-7; D call uncertain. V gave up 2 bases and J gave up 8 bases, with 13 bases separating them. The CDR3 contains 12 residues. The germline V gene encodes CDR1 GTSNPN and CDR2 SVGIG (reference sequence). CDR3 protein: CAWSSRANKQYF. CDR3 in DNA: TGTGCCTGGAGTTCACGTGCCAACAAGCAGTACTTC.

The V gene is TRBV3-1 (or the pseudogene TRBV3-2), the J gene TRBJ2-5, with D possibly matching TRBD2 (5 bases). Between the trimmed V and J ends, which lost 3 bases and 1 base, there was a span of 21 bases. The CDR3 runs 18 residues. Germline CDR1 is LGHDT and CDR2 is YNNKEL (reference sequence). CDR3 bases: TGTGCCAGCAGCCAGGAGAGTAGAAAACGGAGGTTCCAAGAGACCCAGTACTTC. This gives the protein CASSQESRKRRFQETQYF.

The chain couples TRBV6-5 to TRBJ2-2, with TRBD2 matching 7 bases. Germline trimming cut 2 bases from V and 4 bases from J; bases unmatched to any gene: 7. Germline lookup yields CDR1 MNHEY and CDR2 SVGAGI. This CDR3 contains 16 residues. CDR3 DNA sequence: TGTGCCAGCAGTTACGAAGCGGGGCTGAGCACCGGGGAGCTGTTTTTT. This encodes CASSYEAGLSTGELFF.

The rearrangement links TRBV11-2 to TRBJ1-6; TRBD1 agrees at 7 bases. Germline-derived CDR1 and CDR2 are SGHAT and FQNNGV. Trimming at V came to 4 bases and at J to 7 bases, leaving 1 base not matched to a gene. The CDR3 runs 13 residues. The CDR3 is CASSSGGNSPLHF. The CDR3 nucleotides are TGTGCCAGCAGCTCAGGGGGGAATTCACCCCTCCACTTT.

The chain joins TRBV25-1 to TRBJ1-5, with 10 bases fitting TRBD1. Germline V gene lookup returns CDR1 MGHDK and CDR2 SYGVNS. This CDR3 spans 15 amino acids. J was trimmed by 3 bases and V by 4 bases; bases with no gene match: 3. The CDR3 reads CASSAGQGNNQPQHF. The CDR3 bases are TGTGCCAGCAGTGCGGGACAGGGGAACAATCAGCCCCAGCATTTT. The variable domain in full, completed from reference TRBV25-1 and TRBJ1-5, reads EADIYQTPRYLVIGTGKKITLECSQTMGHDKMYWYQQDPGMELHLIHYSYGVNSTEKGDLSSESTVSRIRTEHFPLTLESARPSHTSQYLCASSAGQGNNQPQHFGDGTRLSIL.

Concerning this clone itself: Other DNA sequences in the sample encode the same CDR3. The chain employs TRBV2 and TRBJ1-1, with TRBD1 identical over 7 bases. Germline CDR1 reads SNHLY; CDR2 reads FYNNEI. CDR3 length equals 15 residues. V trimming: 1 base; J trimming: 0 bases; junction bases outside the gene matches: 2. For the CDR3, the DNA is TGTGCCAGCAGTGAAGGACAGGGAATGAACACTGAAGCTTTCTTT. Protein: CASSEGQGMNTEAFF.

The chain carries TRBV19 and TRBJ1-3; D gene ambiguous. V was shortened by 3 bases and J by 0 bases, with 6 bases between the two germline ends. Germline-derived CDR1 and CDR2 are LNHDA and SQIVND (reference sequence). This CDR3 has 14 residues. The CDR3 bases are TGTGCCAGTAGTATTTCTACCTCTGGAAACACCATATATTTT. It yields the protein CASSISTSGNTIYF.

This clone was picked up one time. V gene TRBV7-3 combines with J gene TRBJ2-3; 9 bases fit TRBD2. The CDR3 length is 17 residues. CDR1 is SGHTA, CDR2 FQGTGA, per germline. Trimming took 0 bases from V and 2 from J; bases not matched to a gene: 6. This CDR3 is CASSLTPSGVYTDTQYF. The CDR3, as DNA: TGTGCCAGCAGCTTAACTCCTAGCGGGGTTTACACAGATACGCAGTATTTT.

This clone was observed once. The chain links TRBV19 to TRBJ2-1, with D possibly matching TRBD1 (6 bases). The germline V and J ends were trimmed by 10 bases and 6 bases, with 19 bases remaining between them. The length of the CDR3 is 14 residues. From germline, CDR1 is LNHDA and CDR2 SQIVND (reference sequence). Written as DNA, the CDR3 is TGTGCCACCCATGACAGGAGAAGGTCCAATGAGCAGTTCTTC. Translated, it gives CATHDRRRSNEQFF.

The rearrangement joins TRBV13 to TRBJ2-5, with TRBD2 as a possible D gene (6 bases). The CDR3 runs 14 residues. The V gene's germline CDR1 is PRHDT and CDR2 FYEKMQ (reference sequence). Trimming removed 5 bases at V and 9 bases at J, with 19 bases between. The CDR3 loop reads CASSPATSREAQYF. The CDR3 DNA is TGTGCCAGCAGCCCTGCCACTAGTAGGGAGGCCCAGTACTTC.

The chain couples TRBV5-4 to TRBJ1-2; D not certain. The V end was cut by 0 bases, the J end by 8 bases, with 8 bases between. CDR3 length: 12 residues. CDR1 and CDR2 from the germline V gene are SGHNT and YYREEE (reference sequence). CDR3 coding DNA: TGTGCCAGCAGCTTGGAGTACTTCGGCTACACCTTC. Amino acid sequence: CASSLEYFGYTF.

The V gene is TRBV13, the J gene TRBJ2-7, with D possibly TRBD2 on 6 matching bases. CDR1 and CDR2 from the germline V gene are PRHDT and FYEKMQ (reference sequence). Trimming pared 1 base from V and 3 bases from J, leaving 13 bases between. CDR3 length: 15 amino acids. The CDR3 loop is CASSLEGRGSYEQYF. The CDR3 DNA follows: TGTGCCAGCAGCTTAGAGGGCCGGGGGAGCTACGAGCAGTACTTC.

About this clone itself: In the same sample, other DNA sequences code for this CDR3. The chain recombines TRBV3-1 (or the pseudogene TRBV3-2) with TRBJ2-7; D is possibly TRBD2 (5 bases). V lost 1 base, J lost 3 bases, and 7 bases lay in between. Germline CDR1 LGHDT, CDR2 YNNKEL (reference sequence). The CDR3 covers 13 residues. DNA for the CDR3: TGTGCCAGCAGCCAAGGTGCGGGCTACGAGCAGTACTTC. As protein: CASSQGAGYEQYF.

The chain couples TRBV5-1 to TRBJ2-1, with TRBD2 matching over 12 bases. Germline CDR1 is SGHRS and CDR2 is YFSETQ. The V segment lost 3 bases and the J segment 3 bases; nucleotides outside the gene matches: 1. This CDR3 has 15 residues. The CDR3, as DNA: TGCGCCAGCAGCTGGACTAGCGGGGACTACAATGAGCAGTTCTTC. This codes for CASSWTSGDYNEQFF.

The chain joins TRBV2 to TRBJ1-2; the D is unclear. Germline V gene sequence: CDR1 SNHLY, CDR2 FYNNEI. The CDR3 runs 15 residues. V was shortened by 4 bases and J by 2 bases, with 14 bases between the two germline ends. The CDR3 DNA is TGTGCCAGCAGTGGGGAGCGGGTGCAAAACTATGGCTACACCTTC. Amino acid sequence: CASSGERVQNYGYTF.

The V gene is TRBV2, the J gene TRBJ2-1; D is uncertain. The V gene lost 4 bases and the J gene lost 6 bases, with 7 bases spanning the gap. Germline CDR1 and CDR2: SNHLY and FYNNEI. CDR3 size: 12 residues. The CDR3 loop is CASSGGGNEQFF. The CDR3 DNA is TGTGCCAGCAGTGGTGGCGGCAATGAGCAGTTCTTC.

The chain employs TRBV10-2 and TRBJ1-2, with D perhaps matching TRBD1 (5 bases). The germline CDR1 and CDR2 sequences are WSHSY and SAAADI. This CDR3 region has 13 residues. V was pared by 6 bases and J by 5 bases, with 13 bases between. The chain's CDR3 is CASSPAGEYGYTF. The CDR3 DNA reads as TGCGCCAGCAGCCCCGCGGGGGAGTATGGCTACACCTTC.

With respect to this clone: Other DNA sequences of this sample code for an identical CDR3. The CDR3 DNA sequence: TGTGCCAGCAGTCTAACAGATACGCAGTATTTT. It encodes CASSLTDTQYF. V is TRBV12-3 or TRBV12-4 and J is TRBJ2-3; unclear D gene. This CDR3 has 11 amino acids. V gave up 5 bases and J gave up 3 bases, with 3 bases separating them.

The chain combines TRBV19 with TRBJ1-6; D remains ambiguous. V lost 2 bases and J 8 bases, leaving 16 bases between the germline ends. Germline V CDR1 and CDR2: LNHDA, SQIVND (reference sequence). This CDR3 is 16 amino acids long. CDR3 nucleotides: TGTGCCAGTAGTATACGGAGCGACTCCTCTTATTCACCCCTCCACTTT. It codes for CASSIRSDSSYSPLHF.